A single sample gave rise to the 19 T cell receptor beta chains below, sequenced in a study of cytomegalovirus exposure and HLA in healthy donors. The PCR employed 60 Vbeta primers together with 13 Jbeta primers. The table came from immunoSEQ multiplex PCR; TCRdb's copy has only in-frame clones and leaves some out. The sample records approximately 170,000 clones, about 80% being singletons. Material: PBMCs. All receptors derive from a woman aged 45-59 years in good health and CMV-seronegative.

The rearrangement uses TRBV13 and TRBJ2-1, with TRBD2 matching over 7 bases. CDR1 is PRHDT, CDR2 FYEKMQ, per germline (reference sequence). V shed 3 bases, J shed 1 base, and the junction held 6 bases outside the gene matches. The length of the CDR3 is 16 residues. CDR3 protein: CASSLGGGRSYNEQFF. CDR3 DNA sequence: TGTGCCAGCAGCTTGGGGGGGGGTAGGTCCTACAATGAGCAGTTCTTC.

Points on this clone: In this CDR3 the conserved last residue, phenylalanine or tryptophan, is missing, so a read error is likely. The DNA is left out, because the CDR3 cannot be placed on it with certainty; the CDR3 is given as TCRdb lists it. The chain recombines TRBV21-1 with TRBJ1-5; TRBD1, the D gene given by the table, was not confirmed from the DNA. TRBV21-1 has pseudogene status. The length of the CDR3 is 9 amino acids, counting both ends. This CDR3 is CASSIQIGG.

CDR3 amino acids: CASSLGAGEETQYF. DNA for the CDR3: TGTGCCAGCAGCTTAGGGGCCGGTGAAGAGACCCAGTACTTC. The V gene is TRBV11-3, the J gene TRBJ2-5; no clear D. The CDR3 extends over 14 amino acids. Germline V gene sequence: CDR1 SGHNT, CDR2 YENEEA. V shed 1 base and J shed 3 bases, with 9 bases lying between them.

The gene calls are TRBV9 and TRBJ1-1; D ambiguous. V gave up 4 bases and J gave up 0 bases, with 16 bases separating them. Per the germline V gene, CDR1 is SGDLS and CDR2 is YYNGEE. The CDR3 covers 16 residues. CDR3 loop: CASSPSGTGMNTEAFF. In nucleotides, the CDR3 is TGTGCCAGCAGCCCCAGTGGTACGGGGATGAACACTGAAGCTTTCTTT.

There are a few counts of this clone. This rearrangement joins TRBV30 to TRBJ2-2; D is uncertain. Per germline, CDR1 GTSNPN and CDR2 SVGIG (reference sequence). V lost 2 bases and J lost 5, with 6 bases in between. The CDR3 contains 12 residues. CDR3 DNA: TGTGCCTGGAGTCCCAGTACCGGGGAGCTGTTTTTT. It specifies CAWSPSTGELFF. Full variable domain (rest looked up from reference TRBV30 and TRBJ2-2): SQTIHQWPATLVQPVGSPLSLECTVEGTSNPNLYWYRQAAGRGLQLLFYSVGIGQISSEVPQNLSASRPQDRQFILSSKKLLLSDSGFYLCAWSPSTGELFFGEGSRLTVL.

The chain joins TRBV19 to TRBJ1-5, with 7 bases identical to TRBD1. The J segment lost 0 bases and the V segment lost 1 base, leaving 12 bases of the junction unmatched. The CDR3 covers 19 residues. Germline V gene sequence: CDR1 LNHDA, CDR2 SQIVND (reference sequence). CDR3 nucleotide sequence: TGTGCCAGTAGTATAGTCTACGGACAGGACATCTATAGCAATCAGCCCCAGCATTTT. Encoded protein: CASSIVYGQDIYSNQPQHF.

V is TRBV7-3 and J is TRBJ2-1; 10 nucleotides match TRBD2. Trimming at V came to 3 bases and at J to 7 bases, leaving 6 bases not matched to a gene. CDR1 and CDR2 from the germline V gene are SGHTA and FQGTGA. The length of the CDR3 is 15 residues. Here the CDR3 reads CASSFLAGETNEQFF. DNA for the CDR3: TGTGCCAGCAGCTTTCTAGCGGGAGAAACGAATGAGCAGTTCTTC. Supplemented by reference TRBV7-3 and TRBJ2-1, the full variable domain reads GAGVSQTPSNKVTEKGKYVELRCDPISGHTALYWYRQSLGQGPEFLIYFQGTGAADDSGLPNDRFFAVRPEGSVSTLKIQRTERGDSAVYLCASSFLAGETNEQFFGPGTRLTVL.

The CDR3 loop is CAADPGVGSPLHF. DNA of the CDR3: TGTGCCGCGGACCCAGGGGTAGGCTCACCCCTCCACTTT. The rearrangement uses TRBV30 and TRBJ1-6; TRBD1 is a possible D gene (6 bases). CDR3 size: 13 residues. Trimming removed 8 bases from V and 10 bases from J, with 18 bases in between. CDR1 is GTSNPN and CDR2 is SVGIG in the germline V gene (reference sequence).

CDR3 DNA sequence: TGTGCCAGCAGCTTGCCAGGGAGGTCCGGGGCCCAGTACTTC. The encoded protein is CASSLPGRSGAQYF. The chain recombines TRBV7-8 with TRBJ2-5; tentative D call: TRBD2 (6 bases). CDR1 is SGHVS and CDR2 is FQNEAQ in the germline V gene. The CDR3 has 14 amino acids. V was cut by 3 bases and J by 9 bases, with 17 bases left in between.

V usage is TRBV28 and J usage is TRBJ2-1; TRBD1 agrees at 9 bases. Germline CDR1 and CDR2: MDHEN and SYDVKM. CDR3 length: 12 amino acids. V gave up 11 bases and J gave up 9 bases; unmatched junction bases: 8. Written as DNA, the CDR3 is TGTGCCGGCGGGACAGGGTTTGGTGAGCAGTTCTTC. Its protein product is CAGGTGFGEQFF.

This clone was recorded a few times. The chain carries TRBV6-4 and TRBJ2-7, with 7 bases aligning to TRBD1. Per the germline V gene, CDR1 is MRHNA and CDR2 is SNTAGT. This CDR3 contains 12 residues. The junction had 2 bases not matched to a gene; V was cut back by 3 bases and J by 6 bases. The DNA for the CDR3 is TGTGCCAGCAGTGAGGGGGACAGCGAGCAGTACTTC. This gives the protein CASSEGDSEQYF.

The chain is built from TRBV29-1 and TRBJ2-7; the D gene is possibly TRBD2 (5 bases). The CDR3 sequence is 12 residues long. Germline values: CDR1 SQVTM, CDR2 ANQGSEA. V was trimmed by 7 bases and J by 2 bases, leaving 12 bases between them. The CDR3 sequence: CSGGFGPYEQYF. DNA of the CDR3: TGCAGCGGCGGGTTTGGACCCTACGAGCAGTACTTC.

This clone came up once. CDR3 sequence reads: CATSRGTLVSNQPQHF. CDR3 DNA sequence: TGTGCCACCAGCAGGGGGACACTCGTTAGCAATCAGCCCCAGCATTTT. The J gene is TRBJ1-5, the V gene TRBV15, with a tentative D call TRBD1 (6 bases). The V end was cut by 3 bases, the J end by 0 bases, with 12 bases between. Per germline, CDR1 LNHNV and CDR2 YYDKDF (reference sequence). This CDR3 is 16 amino acids long.

The chain combines TRBV19 with TRBJ2-1, with a weak D call TRBD2 (6 bases). Germline CDR1 reads LNHDA; CDR2 reads SQIVND (reference sequence). The CDR3 is 15 amino acids. V was cut by 6 bases and J by 4 bases, with 16 bases left in between. CDR3 sequence: CASSPLFRGYNEQFF. The CDR3 DNA reads as TGTGCCAGTAGCCCCCTCTTCCGGGGGTACAATGAGCAGTTCTTC.

The J gene is TRBJ2-3, the V gene TRBV7-8; 13 bases map to TRBD2. The V segment lost 5 bases and the J segment 2 bases; nucleotides outside the gene matches: 13. Looked up from germline, CDR1 is SGHVS and CDR2 is FQNEAQ. The CDR3 covers 19 residues. CDR3 residues: CASSTLGGLAGLDTDTQYF. CDR3 coding DNA: TGTGCCAGCAGCACCTTAGGGGGACTAGCGGGGCTCGACACAGATACGCAGTATTTT.

The V gene is TRBV29-1, the J gene TRBJ2-5; D not resolved. This CDR3 is 15 amino acids long. V was cut by 3 bases and J by 1 base, with 15 bases left in between. Germline V gene sequence: CDR1 SQVTM, CDR2 ANQGSEA. CDR3 sequence (DNA): TGCAGCGTTGACGACTCCCACGGCCCCCAAGAGACCCAGTACTTC. The encoded protein is CSVDDSHGPQETQYF. The full variable domain, its missing parts supplied by reference TRBV29-1 and TRBJ2-5, is SAVISQKPSRDICQRGTSLTIQCQVDSQVTMMFWYRQQPGQSLTLIATANQGSEATYESGFVIDKFPISRPNLTFSTLTVSNMSPEDSSIYLCSVDDSHGPQETQYFGPGTRLLVL.

This clone appeared a few times. This chain connects TRBV28 to TRBJ1-3; TRBD1 matches at 8 bases. The CDR3 runs to 14 residues. V dropped 6 bases and J dropped 3; count of bases not matched to a gene: 4. Germline values: CDR1 MDHEN, CDR2 SYDVKM. The CDR3 DNA is TGTGCCAGCAGGAAACAGGGGGGTGGAAACACCATATATTTT. Amino acids: CASRKQGGGNTIYF.

As for this clone: The junction does not match germline at one end; this may be a read error. This chain uses TRBV7-7 with TRBJ2-3; TRBD1 matches 8 bases. Germline V gene sequence: CDR1 SSHAT, CDR2 FNYEAQ (reference sequence). This CDR3 region has 15 residues. Here the CDR3 reads CASSLRTGSTDTQYF. The CDR3 nucleotides are TGTGCTAGCAGCCTTCGGACAGGGAGCACAGATACGCAGTATTTT.

The V gene is TRBV7-2, the J gene TRBJ2-7, with D uncertain. The CDR3 contains 15 residues. Germline-derived CDR1 and CDR2 are SGHTA and FQGNSA. Trimming took off 5 bases at V and 0 bases at J, with 14 bases between the two ends. The CDR3 loop reads CASSQPPTVSYEQYF. The CDR3 DNA sequence: TGTGCCAGCAGCCAACCCCCGACTGTCTCCTACGAGCAGTACTTC.